This T cell receptor beta chain originates from a study of regulatory dendritic cells for organ transplantation. Study results and limitations: Mature dendritic cells appeared to drive more memory CD8+ clonal expansion than regulatory ones. Resting memory CD8+ T cells held the most alloreactive clonotypes. Memory T cells were less diverse than naive, with memory CD8+ most oligoclonal.

In this sample, this clone turned up a few times. The antigen is not known. The method was immunoSEQ multiplex PCR; TCRdb's version includes in-frame clones alone and lacks a portion of them. This sample has more than 5,500 clones, with roughly 67% found just once. The V gene end was trimmed by 2 bases and the J gene end by 0 bases; junction bases not matched to a gene: 5. The CDR3 runs 18 residues. Per the germline V gene, CDR1 is GTSNPN and CDR2 is SVGIG (reference sequence). The receptor's source is a human donor in good health. The chain has TRBV30 and TRBJ2-6, with TRBD2 matching over 12 bases. Input material: memory CD8+ T cells from blood. Indicated subset: CD45RO+ memory T cells. CDR3 sequence: CAWSPPSGGASGANVLTF. CDR3 DNA sequence: TGTGCCTGGAGTCCCCCTAGCGGGGGGGCCTCTGGGGCCAACGTCCTGACTTTC.